This T cell receptor (beta chain) is from a study of T cell responses to AZD1222 COVID-19 vaccine. The assay was immunoSEQ multiplex PCR, and TCRdb's table has in-frame clones only and misses some. This sample has around 89,000 clones, with 89% found just once. Remarks on this clone: Its antigen is as yet unknown.

Study outcomes and limitations: White British people made up most donors, females outnumbered males, and clonal diversity was possibly underestimated. Spike was spanned by vaccine-associated CD4 TCRs, which were dominant at 160-218 and 743-854. All repertoire sampling was performed exclusively after the peak T cell response. Unmutated variant regions are reportedly the target of nearly half of TCRs that are spike-specific.

The CDR3 runs to 13 residues. Trimming cost V 6 bases and J 6 bases; bases outside gene matches: 7. Germline V CDR1 and CDR2: MNHEY, SVGAGI. This sequence originates from an adult who received the AZD1222 COVID-19 vaccine. This sample comprised peripheral blood, obtained 28 days after the second AZD1222 dose. The chain employs TRBV6-5 and TRBJ1-2; 7 nucleotides match TRBD1. CDR3 amino acids: CASRKQGNDGYTF. Written as DNA, the CDR3 is TGTGCCAGCAGAAAACAGGGGAATGATGGCTACACCTTC.